The present TCR beta chain was sequenced within a study of T cell repertoires in cytomegalovirus infection. Study background: The public TCR beta signatures pointed to both CMV infection and matching HLA type.

Worth noting for this clonotype: What it binds is unknown.

Study-level results: Ex vivo, HLA-C-restricted CMV-specific TCR beta clonotypes prevailed over the rest of the response.

V lost 5 bases, J lost 5 bases, and 8 bases stayed unmatched. The CDR3 consists of 15 residues. Germline CDR1 reads MGHRA; CDR2 reads YSYEKL. TCRdb processed the reads anew with MiXCR; each CDR3 protein has one entry. The sample holds about 130,000 distinct CDR3 sequences, approximately 24% seen once. The sample consisted of PBMCs, sequenced either directly or after in vitro stimulation (not recorded which). This clonotype was obtained from a human donor in good health (CMV status not recorded). Some clones in this sample may be carry-over from other donors' samples. V gene TRBV4-1 combines with J gene TRBJ2-1; 8 positions agree with TRBD2. The CDR3 region is CASSARGTRDNEQFF. CDR3 DNA sequence: TGCGCCAGCAGCGCACGGGGGACTAGGGACAATGAGCAGTTCTTC.